This TCR beta chain was observed in a study of blood T cells in healthy people across ages. Together with a sample-barcoded 5' primer, a J-beta primer mix was included in a second PCR lasting roughly 6 to 12 cycles. The template-switch adaptor was a 5' adaptor with 12 random nucleotides. It tagged each cDNA molecule. TCRdb analysed the 5' RACE reads with MiXCR anew, one entry per CDR3 protein. The sample has 550,000 to 800,000 distinct CDR3 sequences, about 32% seen once. This clonotype occurred many times. Its matching antigen is unknown. Just one base apart from a much larger clone, this may be a read error. Findings and limits, study-wide: Roughly linear declines in TCR beta diversity per million T cells occurred with age. The study found more naive CD4+ cells and higher diversity in long-lived than aged donors.

Every donor provided around 9.3 milliliters of peripheral blood. CDR3 size: 13 residues. The V end was cut by 6 bases, the J end by 0 bases, with 8 bases between. Germline lookup yields CDR1 ENHRY and CDR2 SYGVKD. The specimen was blood. The chain joins TRBV10-3 to TRBJ2-5, with D uncertain. This sequence originates from a woman at least 80 years old in good health. The CDR3 here is CAIRAADQETQYF. CDR3 DNA: TGTGCCATCAGGGCTGCCGACCAAGAGACCCAGTACTTC.